This TCR beta chain was identified in a study of T-cell reconstitution after alpha-beta-depleted transplantation in children. Preparation of the TCRbeta library used unique molecular identifiers. TCRdb ran MiXCR on the PCR reads and lists one entry per CDR3 protein. The sample comprises 600,000 to 700,000 distinct CDR3 sequences, around 17% of which are singletons, and about 1.1% rests with the top ten. The CDR3 length is 14 residues. Germline V gene data show CDR1 as DFQATT and CDR2 as SNEGSKA (reference sequence). V shed 4 bases, J shed 6 bases, and the junction held 7 bases outside the gene matches.

This specimen was PBMCs from the stem cell graft donor, taken from the stem cell graft. The chain is built from TRBV20-1 and TRBJ2-3; 10 bases fit TRBD2. This TCR was recovered from a human donor who donated a stem cell graft to a child with acute myeloid leukemia. The CDR3, as DNA: TGCAGTGCTACCTTAGCGGGGGGAGGCGATACGCAGTATTTT. It translates to CSATLAGGGDTQYF.